The 7 T cell receptor beta chains presented below share a single source sample, sequenced in a study of blood T cell repertoires in COVID-19 (dated by TCRdb to 2018 to 2021). Library generation was performed with the immunoSEQ multiplex PCR assay. The clones in this table, taken by TCRdb from immuneACCESS, are in-frame only. Not every clone is retained; where verified, under half of the shortfall comes from an unresolved V gene, and the cause of the rest is unknown. Recorded for this sample are around 130,000 clones; around four fifths of them occurred a single time. 9.5% to 15% of the sample belongs to the ten largest clones. The sample was peripheral blood. These receptor sequences come from a human donor in a cohort sampled during active COVID-19.

The chain carries TRBV12-5 and TRBJ1-1, with D perhaps matching TRBD1 (5 bases). Germline values: CDR1 LGHNT, CDR2 FRNRAP. The length of the CDR3 is 16 residues. V shed 7 bases and J shed 5 bases, with 23 bases lying between them. The CDR3 here is CASADPPGTRGTEAFF. CDR3 sequence (DNA): TGTGCTAGTGCCGACCCCCCAGGGACCCGGGGGACTGAAGCTTTCTTT.

This chain uses TRBV4-2 with TRBJ2-3; the match to TRBD2 covers 12 bases. Losses at the gene ends were 4 bases for V and 3 bases for J; bases not matched to a gene: 11. CDR1 LGHNA and CDR2 YNFKEQ come from the germline V gene. The CDR3 covers 18 residues. CDR3 sequence (DNA): TGTGCCAGCAGCCCTTCCGTTGCTAGCGGGGGGGTTACAGATACGCAGTATTTT. This translates into CASSPSVASGGVTDTQYF.

The chain joins TRBV13 to TRBJ2-3; TRBD1 matches 8 bases. The CDR3 length is 16 residues. Trimming removed 0 bases from V and 5 bases from J; junction bases left unmatched: 7. Germline loops: CDR1 PRHDT, CDR2 FYEKMQ (reference sequence). CDR3 loop: CASSLGGQGGVDTQYF. CDR3 bases: TGTGCCAGCAGCTTAGGCGGACAGGGCGGGGTAGATACGCAGTATTTT.

This clone occurred once. The chain couples TRBV10-1 to TRBJ1-4, with 9 nucleotides matching TRBD1. This CDR3 has 18 residues. Trimming cost V 9 bases and J 1 base; bases outside gene matches: 15. Germline CDR1 WNHNN, CDR2 SYGVQD (reference sequence). The CDR3 here is CARELKGQGFVTNEKLFF. CDR3 bases: TGCGCCAGAGAACTTAAGGGACAGGGATTTGTAACTAATGAAAAACTGTTTTTT.

This rearrangement joins TRBV4-1 to TRBJ2-5, with 10 bases identical to TRBD2. Germline V CDR1 and CDR2: MGHRA, YSYEKL. V shed 1 base, J shed 2 bases, and the junction held 4 bases outside the gene matches. The length of the CDR3 is 16 residues. DNA of the CDR3: TGCGCCAGCAGCCAAGGTAAAGCGGGGGGGCAAGAGACCCAGTACTTC. Amino acid sequence: CASSQGKAGGQETQYF.

The gene calls are TRBV7-9 and TRBJ1-3; D call uncertain. The CDR3 is made up of 14 amino acids. The germline V gene encodes CDR1 SEHNR and CDR2 FQNEAQ (reference sequence). Trimming removed 6 bases from V and 2 bases from J, with 11 bases in between. CDR3 nucleotides: TGTGCCAGCAGAAAAGACGGGGCTGGAAACACCATATATTTT. Protein sequence: CASRKDGAGNTIYF.

The chain employs TRBV5-1 and TRBJ2-7, with D unresolved. V was clipped by 4 bases and J by 5 bases, with 13 bases between them. The CDR3 is 13 amino acids. Germline-derived CDR1 and CDR2 are SGHRS and YFSETQ. The CDR3 is CASSDIVVDEQYF. CDR3 sequence (DNA): TGCGCCAGCAGCGACATTGTTGTGGACGAGCAGTACTTC.